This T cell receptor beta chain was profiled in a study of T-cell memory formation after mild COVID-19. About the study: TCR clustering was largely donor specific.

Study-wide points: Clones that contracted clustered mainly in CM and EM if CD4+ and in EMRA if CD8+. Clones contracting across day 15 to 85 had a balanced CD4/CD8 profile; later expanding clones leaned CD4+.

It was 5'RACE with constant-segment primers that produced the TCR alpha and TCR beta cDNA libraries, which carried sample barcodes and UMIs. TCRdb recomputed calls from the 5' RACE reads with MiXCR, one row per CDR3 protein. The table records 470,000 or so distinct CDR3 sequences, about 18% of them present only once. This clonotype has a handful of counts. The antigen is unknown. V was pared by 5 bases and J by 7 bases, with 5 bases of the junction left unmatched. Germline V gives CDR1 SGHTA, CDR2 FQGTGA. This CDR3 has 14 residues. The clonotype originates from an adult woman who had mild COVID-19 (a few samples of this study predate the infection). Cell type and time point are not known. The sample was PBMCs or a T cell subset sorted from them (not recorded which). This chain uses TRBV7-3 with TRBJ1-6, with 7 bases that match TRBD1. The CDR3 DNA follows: TGTGCCAGCAGCACCGGGACAGAGAATTCACCCCTCCACTTT. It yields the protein CASSTGTENSPLHF.